This T cell receptor (beta chain) was sequenced in a study of T cell clonotyping in hematopoietic cell transplantation. Comments on this clone: Its antigen is undetermined.

Study results and caveats: Pathologically expanded recipient clonotypes increased progressively from day 30 to day 180 as diversity fell.

CDR1 SGHTA and CDR2 FQGNSA come from the germline V gene. With V trimmed by 5 bases and J by 7 bases, 13 bases remained unmatched. CDR3 length: 16 residues. Time point here: recipient sample about 28 days before transplant, after cytoreduction. TCRdb's copy holds only in-frame clones and misses some; the assay was immunoSEQ multiplex PCR. This table has under 35,000 clones, more than 70% appearing once. Sequencing was performed on peripheral blood mononuclear cells, taken before stem cell transplant. The sequence derives from a man between 50 and 59 years old with myelodysplastic syndrome. Some clones in this sample may be carry-over from other donors' samples. The rearrangement links TRBV7-2 to TRBJ2-7, with TRBD2 matching 11 bases. As DNA, the CDR3 is TGTGCCAGCAGCCCCTTAGCGGGAGGGCCTATAGGGGAGCAGTACTTC. Its translation: CASSPLAGGPIGEQYF.